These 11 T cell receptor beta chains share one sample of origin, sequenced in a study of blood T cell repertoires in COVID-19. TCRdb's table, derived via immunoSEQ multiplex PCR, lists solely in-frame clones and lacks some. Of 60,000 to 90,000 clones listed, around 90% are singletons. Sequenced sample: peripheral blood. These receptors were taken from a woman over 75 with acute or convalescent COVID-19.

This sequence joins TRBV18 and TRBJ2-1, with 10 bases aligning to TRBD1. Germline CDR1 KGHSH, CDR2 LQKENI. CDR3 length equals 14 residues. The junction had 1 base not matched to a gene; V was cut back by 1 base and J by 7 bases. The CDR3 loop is CASSPRTGGNEQFF. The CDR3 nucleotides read TGTGCCAGCTCACCACGGACAGGGGGGAATGAGCAGTTCTTC.

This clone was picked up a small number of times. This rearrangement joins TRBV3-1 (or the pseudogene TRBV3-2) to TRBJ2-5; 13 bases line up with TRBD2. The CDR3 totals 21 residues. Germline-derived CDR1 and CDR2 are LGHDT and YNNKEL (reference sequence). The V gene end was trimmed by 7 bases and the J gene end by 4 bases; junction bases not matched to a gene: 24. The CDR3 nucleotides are TGTGCCAGCACCCATTATCATCCGGGACTAGCGGGGTTGTCCCCGAGAGAGACCCAGTACTTC. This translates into CASTHYHPGLAGLSPRETQYF.

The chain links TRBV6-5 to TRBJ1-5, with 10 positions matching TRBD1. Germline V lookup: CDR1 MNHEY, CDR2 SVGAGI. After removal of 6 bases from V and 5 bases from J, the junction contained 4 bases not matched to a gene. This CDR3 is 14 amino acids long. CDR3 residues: CASRQGQGHQPQHF. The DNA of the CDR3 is TGTGCCAGCAGGCAGGGACAGGGGCATCAGCCCCAGCATTTT.

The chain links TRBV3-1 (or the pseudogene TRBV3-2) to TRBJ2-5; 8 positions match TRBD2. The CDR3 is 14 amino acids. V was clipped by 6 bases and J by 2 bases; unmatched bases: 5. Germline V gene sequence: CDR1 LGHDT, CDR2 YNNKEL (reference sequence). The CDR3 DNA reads TGTGCCAGCAGACTAGCGGCCCTACAAGAGACCCAGTACTTC. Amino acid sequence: CASRLAALQETQYF.

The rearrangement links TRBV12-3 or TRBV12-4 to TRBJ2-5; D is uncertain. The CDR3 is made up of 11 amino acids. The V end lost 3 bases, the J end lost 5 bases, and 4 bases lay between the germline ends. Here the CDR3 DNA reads TGTGCCAGCAGTTTCCTTGAGACCCAGTACTTC. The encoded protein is CASSFLETQYF.

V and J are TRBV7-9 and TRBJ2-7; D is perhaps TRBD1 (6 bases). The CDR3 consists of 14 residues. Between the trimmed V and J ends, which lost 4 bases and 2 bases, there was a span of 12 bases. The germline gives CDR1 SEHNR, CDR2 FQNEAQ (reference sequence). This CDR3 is CASSYDRQPYEQYF. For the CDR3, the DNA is TGTGCCAGCAGCTATGACAGGCAACCCTACGAGCAGTACTTC.

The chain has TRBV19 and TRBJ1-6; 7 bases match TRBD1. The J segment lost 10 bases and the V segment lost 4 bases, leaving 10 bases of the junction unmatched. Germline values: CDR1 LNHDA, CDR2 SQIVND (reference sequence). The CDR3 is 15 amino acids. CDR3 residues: CASSTRQGGGSPLHF. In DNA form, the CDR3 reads TGTGCCAGTAGTACCCGACAGGGTGGTGGATCACCCCTCCACTTT.

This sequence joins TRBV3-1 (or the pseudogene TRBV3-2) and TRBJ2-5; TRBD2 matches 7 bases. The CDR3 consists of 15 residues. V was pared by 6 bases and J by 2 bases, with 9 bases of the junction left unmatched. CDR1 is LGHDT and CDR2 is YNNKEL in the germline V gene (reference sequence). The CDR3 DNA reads TGTGCCAGCAGACCCGGGGGAGCGGGGCAAGAGACCCAGTACTTC. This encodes CASRPGGAGQETQYF.

CDR3 coding DNA: TGTGCCAGCAGCGGGGGTCGAGGGTATAATTCACCCCTCCACTTT. Its protein product is CASSGGRGYNSPLHF. The J gene is TRBJ1-6, the V gene TRBV9; D unclear. This CDR3 is built from 15 residues. V was trimmed by 3 bases and J by 4 bases, leaving 11 bases between them. Germline CDR1 and CDR2: SGDLS and YYNGEE.

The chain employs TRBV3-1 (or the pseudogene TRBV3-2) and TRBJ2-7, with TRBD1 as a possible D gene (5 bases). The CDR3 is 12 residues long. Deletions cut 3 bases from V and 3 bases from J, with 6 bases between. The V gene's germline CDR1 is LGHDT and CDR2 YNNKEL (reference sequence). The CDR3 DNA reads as TGTGCCAGCAGCCAGGACAACTACGAGCAGTACTTC. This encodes CASSQDNYEQYF.

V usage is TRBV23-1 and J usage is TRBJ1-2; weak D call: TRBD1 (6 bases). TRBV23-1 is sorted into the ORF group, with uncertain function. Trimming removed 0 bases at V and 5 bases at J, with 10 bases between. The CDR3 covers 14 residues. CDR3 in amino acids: CASSQSVGQYGYTF. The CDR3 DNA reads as TGCGCCAGCAGTCAATCAGTAGGACAGTATGGCTACACCTTC.